Presented here are 21 T cell receptor beta chains from one specimen sequenced in a study of shared clonotypes between healthy human individuals. TCRdb's table, derived via immunoSEQ multiplex PCR, lists solely in-frame clones and lacks some. This sample has 700,000 to 950,000 clones, with 95% to 97% found just once. Terminally differentiated effector memory CD45RA+ cells were excluded from the naive CD8 cells, which were CD45RO-negative and positively selected for CCR7. Material for sequencing was naive CD8+ T cells sorted from blood. Receptors were obtained from a man aged 30-40 years in good health.

In nucleotides, the CDR3 is TGTGCCAGCAACTCAGATGGGGGATCCTACGAGCAGTACTTC. Amino acid sequence: CASNSDGGSYEQYF. V gene TRBV9 combines with J gene TRBJ2-7, with D possibly called TRBD1 or TRBD2 (5 bases each). CDR1 and CDR2 (germline): SGDLS, YYNGEE. V lost 6 bases to trimming and J lost 1 base, with 14 bases between them. The CDR3 runs 14 residues. The entire variable domain, with the rest obtained from reference TRBV9 and TRBJ2-7, is as follows: DSGVTQTPKHLITATGQRVTLRCSPRSGDLSVYWYQQSLDQGLQFLIQYYNGEERAKGNILERFSAQQFPDLHSELNLSSLELGDSALYFCASNSDGGSYEQYFGPGTRLTVT.

CDR3 amino acids: CASSEDRAYEQYF. CDR3 coding DNA: TGTGCCAGCAGTGAAGACAGGGCCTACGAGCAGTACTTC. V usage is TRBV2 and J usage is TRBJ2-7; a weak D match, TRBD1 (6 bases). The CDR3 has 13 residues. Germline V gene lookup returns CDR1 SNHLY and CDR2 FYNNEI. V gave up 1 base and J gave up 2 bases, with 6 bases separating them. Full variable domain (missing parts from reference TRBV2 and TRBJ2-7): EPEVTQTPSHQVTQMGQEVILRCVPISNHLYFYWYRQILGQKVEFLVSFYNNEISEKSEIFDDQFSVERPDGSNFTLKIRSTKLEDSAMYFCASSEDRAYEQYFGPGTRLTVT.

CDR3 nucleotide sequence: TGTGCCAGCAGTGAGGGGGTAGCGGGAGCGTACAATGAGCAGTTCTTC. Protein: CASSEGVAGAYNEQFF. This chain links TRBV6-1 with TRBJ2-1, with TRBD2 matching 9 bases. Germline V lookup: CDR1 MNHNS, CDR2 SASEGT. Trimming cost V 3 bases and J 4 bases; bases outside gene matches: 7. The CDR3 sequence is 16 residues long.

The chain employs TRBV6-1 and TRBJ2-7; 8 bases match TRBD1. Per the germline V gene, CDR1 is MNHNS and CDR2 is SASEGT. This CDR3 contains 15 residues. V trimming: 5 bases; J trimming: 4 bases; junction bases outside the gene matches: 10. The CDR3 loop is CASSPYRTGRYEQYF. CDR3 nucleotides: TGTGCCAGCAGTCCCTACCGGACAGGGAGATACGAGCAGTACTTC.

The chain employs TRBV13 and TRBJ2-7, with D perhaps matching TRBD1 or TRBD2 (5 bases each). V was shortened by 2 bases and J by 2 bases, with 7 bases between the two germline ends. The CDR3 contains 13 residues. Germline assignment: CDR1 PRHDT and CDR2 FYEKMQ (reference sequence). In DNA, the CDR3 is TGTGCCAGCAGCTTATGGGGGACCTACGAGCAGTACTTC. It specifies CASSLWGTYEQYF.

The rearrangement joins TRBV27 to TRBJ2-5; 7 nucleotides match TRBD1. The germline gives CDR1 MNHEY, CDR2 SMNVEV (reference sequence). CDR3 length: 15 amino acids. Trimming took 4 bases from V and 5 from J; bases not matched to a gene: 10. The CDR3 loop reads CASSSYLRGRETQYF. The CDR3 DNA is TGTGCCAGCAGTTCCTACCTTAGGGGGCGGGAGACCCAGTACTTC.

The chain has TRBV4-2 and TRBJ2-7; 12 bases are shared with TRBD1. Germline CDR1 reads LGHNA; CDR2 reads YNFKEQ. V shed 4 bases and J 3 bases; nucleotides not matched to a gene: 4. This CDR3 is 15 amino acids long. The CDR3: CASSRGTGGDYEQYF. The CDR3 DNA sequence: TGTGCCAGCAGCCGAGGGACAGGGGGCGACTACGAGCAGTACTTC.

This chain links TRBV27 with TRBJ2-7; TRBD2 matches 11 bases. The CDR3 is 12 amino acids. After removal of 9 bases from V and 4 bases from J, the junction contained 2 bases not matched to a gene. In germline, CDR1 is MNHEY, CDR2 SMNVEV (reference sequence). DNA of the CDR3: TGTGCCAGTAGCGGGAGGGGGTACGAGCAGTACTTC. It codes for CASSGRGYEQYF.

The rearrangement joins TRBV5-6 to TRBJ2-2, with TRBD2 as a possible D gene (5 bases). The CDR3 sequence is 12 residues long. The ends were cut back, 6 bases at V and 6 bases at J, with 9 bases in the middle. Germline CDR1 reads SGHDT; CDR2 reads YYEEEE. Here the CDR3 reads CASNDGAGELFF. CDR3 DNA sequence: TGTGCCAGCAACGACGGGGCCGGGGAGCTGTTTTTT.

This sequence joins TRBV10-1 and TRBJ2-1, with TRBD1 identical over 7 bases. There are 16 residues in the CDR3. Germline V CDR1 and CDR2: WNHNN, SYGVQD (reference sequence). The V segment lost 2 bases and the J segment 1 base; nucleotides outside the gene matches: 5. Written as DNA, the CDR3 is TGCGCCAGCAGTGAGACGACAGGGTCATCCTACAATGAGCAGTTCTTC. This codes for CASSETTGSSYNEQFF.

This clone was detected once. This rearrangement joins TRBV19 to TRBJ1-2; D gene unclear. CDR3 length: 11 residues. V was shortened by 8 bases and J by 4 bases, with 8 bases between the two germline ends. CDR1 and CDR2 (germline): LNHDA, SQIVND (reference sequence). CDR3 in amino acids: CASGLSYGYTF. The CDR3 DNA is TGTGCCAGTGGGCTTAGCTATGGCTACACCTTC.

The rearrangement links TRBV29-1 to TRBJ2-2, with a tentative D call TRBD1 (5 bases). The CDR3 has 15 residues. The germline V and J ends were trimmed by 2 bases and 0 bases, with 10 bases remaining between them. CDR1 and CDR2 (germline): SQVTM, ANQGSEA. The CDR3 region is CSVEWPGSNTGELFF. In DNA form, the CDR3 reads TGCAGCGTTGAATGGCCAGGGTCGAACACCGGGGAGCTGTTTTTT.

This clone occurred once. This chain links TRBV27 with TRBJ1-5; the D is unclear. Trimming cost V 3 bases and J 2 bases, with 17 bases left between them. The CDR3 loop spans 17 amino acids. Per germline, CDR1 MNHEY and CDR2 SMNVEV (reference sequence). The CDR3 nucleotides are TGTGCCAGCAGTTTTCAGACACCAGTTTCCGGCAATCAGCCCCAGCATTTT. Its protein product is CASSFQTPVSGNQPQHF.

With respect to this clone: At one end the junction does not follow the germline gene, possibly because of a read error. The rearrangement joins TRBV28 to TRBJ1-5; D not resolved. Germline lookup yields CDR1 MDHEN and CDR2 SYDVKM. CDR3 length: 14 amino acids. CDR3 loop: CASSLSGVGQPQHF. The CDR3 DNA follows: TGTGCCAGCAGTTTATCTGGGGTGGGCCAGCCTCAGCATTTT.

This sequence joins TRBV15 and TRBJ2-7; 7 positions match TRBD1. The CDR3 spans 16 residues. Germline V CDR1 and CDR2: LNHNV, YYDKDF (reference sequence). V shed 2 bases, J shed 0 bases, and the junction held 7 bases outside the gene matches. CDR3 residues: CATSRLTGKSSYEQYF. For the CDR3, the DNA is TGTGCCACCAGCAGACTGACAGGGAAGAGCTCCTACGAGCAGTACTTC.

The CDR3 spells CASSPYLREYNEQFF. DNA for the CDR3: TGTGCCAGCAGTCCATATCTGCGGGAGTACAATGAGCAGTTCTTC. The chain uses TRBV28 and TRBJ2-1; 7 bases agree with TRBD2. The CDR3 sequence is 15 residues long. Germline V gene lookup returns CDR1 MDHEN and CDR2 SYDVKM. The V and J ends lost 5 bases and 4 bases, in that order; junction bases with no gene match: 8.

The chain carries TRBV28 and TRBJ2-1, with a tentative D call TRBD2 (5 bases). Between the trimmed V and J ends, which lost 7 bases and 4 bases, there was a span of 11 bases. This CDR3 region has 13 residues. Germline V gene lookup returns CDR1 MDHEN and CDR2 SYDVKM. The CDR3 protein is CASNPPGYNEQFF. CDR3 DNA: TGTGCCAGCAACCCCCCGGGGTACAATGAGCAGTTCTTC.

The rearrangement links TRBV6-1 to TRBJ2-3, with TRBD2 identical over 8 bases. V lost 3 bases and J lost 6; bases outside the gene matches: 8. The germline V gene has CDR1 MNHNS and CDR2 SASEGT. The CDR3 covers 15 residues. CDR3 sequence reads: CASSDRGLVQDTQYF. The CDR3 DNA follows: TGTGCCAGCAGTGATAGGGGACTAGTCCAGGATACGCAGTATTTT.

This chain joins TRBV27 and TRBJ2-1; D call uncertain. The CDR3 contains 14 residues. CDR1 and CDR2 (germline): MNHEY, SMNVEV (reference sequence). Trimming took 8 bases from V and 6 from J, leaving 17 bases between them. As DNA, the CDR3 is TGTGCCAGCTCTTTTGTCGGACCGGGCAATGAGCAGTTCTTC. It encodes CASSFVGPGNEQFF.

The chain is built from TRBV19 and TRBJ1-5; D is unclear. The germline gives CDR1 LNHDA, CDR2 SQIVND (reference sequence). Trimming removed 5 bases at V and 7 bases at J, with 21 bases between. The CDR3 covers 16 residues. CDR3 DNA sequence: TGTGCCAGTAGTGGGATCGAAGGCCCCGGGTGGCAGCCCCAGCATTTT. This codes for CASSGIEGPGWQPQHF.

The chain links TRBV27 to TRBJ1-1; no reliable D call. CDR3 length equals 15 residues. Germline V gene sequence: CDR1 MNHEY, CDR2 SMNVEV (reference sequence). Trimming left V 2 bases short and J 0 bases short, with 10 bases between. The CDR3 here is CASSLLRAMNTEAFF. Here the CDR3 DNA reads TGTGCCAGCAGTTTACTACGGGCTATGAACACTGAAGCTTTCTTT.